This note documents a single TCR beta chain sequence. Its antigen remains unidentified. This specimen belongs to a study of cytomegalovirus exposure and HLA in healthy donors. On the study more broadly: Most donors, roughly 77% of over 350 genotyped, fell in the Caucasian-associated ancestry cluster.

Primers included in the PCR were 60 Vbeta and 13 Jbeta primers. The authors' processing: Later reanalysis found tens of millions of unique TCR beta chains, around 9.9 million of them shared. TCRdb's copy holds only in-frame clones and misses some; the assay was immunoSEQ multiplex PCR. Clonal size and the V and J genes are those of that table, whereas D and trimming came from the DNA. Of some 150,000 clones listed, around 77% are singletons. Study-wide points: A later analysis linked a missense variant in DCLRE1C to the trimming of TCR beta V and J genes.

This TCR came from a female donor in good health and CMV-seronegative. Sequences were obtained from PBMCs.

The CDR3 reads CASKTQGWNAFF. CDR3 nucleotides: TGTGCCAGCAAAACACAGGGTTGGAATGCTTTCTTT. This chain connects TRBV28 to TRBJ1-1, with TRBD1 as a possible D gene (6 bases). The CDR3 is 12 amino acids. The V gene's germline CDR1 is MDHEN and CDR2 SYDVKM. V lost 7 bases and J 11 bases, leaving 17 bases between the germline ends. Combining the CDR3 with reference TRBV28 and TRBJ1-1 gives the whole variable domain DVKVTQSSRYLVKRTGEKVFLECVQDMDHENMFWYRQDPGLGLRLIYFSYDVKMKEKGDIPEGYSVSREKKERFSLILESASTNQTSMYLCASKTQGWNAFFGQGTRLTVV.